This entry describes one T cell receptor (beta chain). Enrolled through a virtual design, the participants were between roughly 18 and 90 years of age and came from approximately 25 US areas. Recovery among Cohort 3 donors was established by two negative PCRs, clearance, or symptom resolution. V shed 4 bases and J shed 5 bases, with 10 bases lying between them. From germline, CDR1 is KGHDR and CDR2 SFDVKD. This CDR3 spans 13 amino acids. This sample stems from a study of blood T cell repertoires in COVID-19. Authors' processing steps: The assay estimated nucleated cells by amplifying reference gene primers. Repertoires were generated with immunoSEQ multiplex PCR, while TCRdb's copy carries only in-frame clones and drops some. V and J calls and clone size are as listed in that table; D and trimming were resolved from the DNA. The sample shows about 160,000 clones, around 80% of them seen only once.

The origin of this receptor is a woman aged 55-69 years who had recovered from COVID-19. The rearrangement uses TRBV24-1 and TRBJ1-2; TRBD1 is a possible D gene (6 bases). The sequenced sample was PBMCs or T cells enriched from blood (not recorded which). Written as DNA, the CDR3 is TGTGCCACCAGTGAACCAGGGGTTTATGGCTACACCTTC. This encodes CATSEPGVYGYTF.